This T cell receptor beta chain was recorded in a study of blood T cell repertoires in COVID-19. The CDR3 length is 14 residues. V lost 2 bases and J 8 bases, leaving 13 bases between the germline ends. CDR1 is KGHSH and CDR2 is LQKENI in the germline V gene. The repertoire was sequenced with immunoSEQ multiplex PCR; TCRdb's copy has only in-frame clones and lacks some. The sample has 250,000 or so clones, roughly 87% seen once; the top ten hold 4% to 5%. Sequencing used peripheral blood. V is TRBV18 and J is TRBJ1-5; possibly TRBD1 for D (5 bases). This sequence was found in a woman in her thirties or forties who had recovered from COVID-19. The CDR3 is CASSPRGKPEPQHF. The CDR3 DNA sequence: TGTGCCAGCTCACCAAGGGGTAAGCCAGAGCCCCAGCATTTT.